This TCR beta chain is from a study of T cell responses to AZD1222 COVID-19 vaccine. Whole-study findings and limits: Spike-wide vaccine-associated CD4 TCRs dominated at 160-218 and 743-854. Close to half of spike-specific TCRs reportedly recognize unmutated variant regions. Only a handful of AZD1222 recipients were seropositive at baseline. The repertoires were collected only after the peak T cell response.

Note on this clone: What it binds is unknown. Within the sample, other DNA sequences also encode this same CDR3.

Germline loops: CDR1 KGHSH, CDR2 LQKENI. The CDR3 loop spans 13 amino acids. The trim removed 6 bases at V and 5 bases at J, leaving 3 bases unmatched. Only in-frame clones appear in the TCRdb table, and some are missing; sequencing was by immunoSEQ multiplex PCR. Of roughly 120,000 clones detected, about 81% appear once; the ten largest clones hold around 4.6%. This chain joins TRBV18 and TRBJ2-5; 10 bases are a match to TRBD2. Specimen: peripheral blood, collected on day 0 of AZD1222 vaccination. This TCR derives from an adult in good health. The CDR3 DNA reads TGTGCCAGCTCGCCGGGACTAGCGGAGACCCAGTACTTC. It yields the protein CASSPGLAETQYF.